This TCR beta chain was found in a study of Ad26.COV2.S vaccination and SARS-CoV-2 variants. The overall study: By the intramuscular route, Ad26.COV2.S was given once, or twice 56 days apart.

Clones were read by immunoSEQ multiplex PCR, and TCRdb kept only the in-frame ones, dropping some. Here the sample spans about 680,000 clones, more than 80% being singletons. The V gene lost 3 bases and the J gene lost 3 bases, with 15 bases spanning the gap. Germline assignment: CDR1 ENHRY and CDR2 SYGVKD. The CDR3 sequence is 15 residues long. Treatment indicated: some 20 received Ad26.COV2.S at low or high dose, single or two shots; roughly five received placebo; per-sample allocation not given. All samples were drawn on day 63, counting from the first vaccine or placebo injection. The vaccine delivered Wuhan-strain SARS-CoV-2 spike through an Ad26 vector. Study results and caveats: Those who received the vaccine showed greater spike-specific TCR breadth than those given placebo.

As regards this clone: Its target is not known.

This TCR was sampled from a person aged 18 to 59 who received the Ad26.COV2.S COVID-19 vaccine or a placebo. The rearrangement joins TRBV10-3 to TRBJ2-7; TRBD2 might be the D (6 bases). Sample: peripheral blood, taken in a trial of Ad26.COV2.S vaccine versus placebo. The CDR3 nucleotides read TGTGCCATCAGTGAATCTGAGGAGGGCAACTACGAGCAGTACTTC. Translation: CAISESEEGNYEQYF.